The T cell receptor beta chain under discussion was sequenced for a study of cytomegalovirus exposure and HLA in healthy donors. Study context: A previous analysis identified about 110 million unique TCR beta sequences derived from some 170 million T cells. Notes on the study in general: The number of N-insertions in an Asian-associated ancestry cluster was reportedly below the approximately 700-donor mean in a later analysis. Information on immune exposure was restricted to one variable (CMV serostatus).

At the time of sampling, donors were nominally healthy, though unrecorded immune exposures were likely. This CDR3 has 13 amino acids. The germline V gene has CDR1 SGHDN and CDR2 FVKESK. Losses at the gene ends were 5 bases for V and 5 bases for J; bases not matched to a gene: 5. The PCR ran on 60 Vbeta and 13 Jbeta primers. TCRdb's copy holds only in-frame clones and misses some; the assay was immunoSEQ multiplex PCR. This table holds 95,000 to 150,000 clones, around 82% found once. Turning to this clone: What it recognizes is unknown.

Input material: PBMCs. The receptor's source is a woman in her thirties or forties in good health and CMV-seropositive. V gene TRBV14 combines with J gene TRBJ1-2; 7 nucleotides agree with TRBD1. The CDR3 here is CASSSGQSYGYTF. In DNA form, the CDR3 reads TGTGCCAGCAGCTCGGGACAGAGTTATGGCTACACCTTC. Together with reference TRBV14 and TRBJ1-2, the CDR3 gives the full variable domain: EAGVTQFPSHSVIEKGQTVTLRCDPISGHDNLYWYRRVMGKEIKFLLHFVKESKQDESGMPNNRFLAERTGGTYSTLKVQPAELEDSGVYFCASSSGQSYGYTFGSGTRLTVV.